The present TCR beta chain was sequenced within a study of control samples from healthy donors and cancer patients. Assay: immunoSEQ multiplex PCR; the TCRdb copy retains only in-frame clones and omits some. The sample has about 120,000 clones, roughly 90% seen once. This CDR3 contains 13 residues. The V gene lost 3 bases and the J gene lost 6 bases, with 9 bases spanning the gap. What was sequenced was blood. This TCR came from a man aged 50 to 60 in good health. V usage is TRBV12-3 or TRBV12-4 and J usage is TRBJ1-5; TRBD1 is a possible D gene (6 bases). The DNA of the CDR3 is TGTGCCAGCAGTTTGAGGGGGGGTCAGCCCCAGCATTTT. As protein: CASSLRGGQPQHF.